This T cell receptor beta chain was obtained from a study of CD4 T cells in relation to SARS-CoV-2 and coronaviruses (dated by TCRdb to about 2021). Background on the whole study: In the ViraFEST assay, PBMCs were cultured with antigen for 10 days, after which TCR beta CDR3s were sequenced to identify clonal expansions specific to the antigen. A different TCR-beta assay, based on Illumina, was used to sequence expansion assays from other donors in the study. The Adaptive Biotechnologies TCR-sequencing kit was used to sequence samples from three pre-COVID donors and the naive versus memory experiments, while other data came from Illumina-based sequencing. Patient-derived lymphoblastoid cell lines were used to map the HLA restriction of shared crossreactive spike epitopes. At the level of individual TCR clonotypes, the study measured memory CD4+ T cell crossreactivity between SARS-CoV-2 spike protein and common cold coronavirus spike proteins. An HIV-1 Nef peptide pool or a no-peptide culture served as the negative reference condition.

Libraries came from the immunoSEQ multiplex PCR assay. For the original study's pipeline: Preprocessing removed nonproductive sequences and CDR3s not starting with C, not ending with F or W, or shorter than 7 amino acids. Antigen-specific clonotypes were called with the MANAFEST web app on the basis of expansion relative to the reference and to other culture wells. A clone was considered positive if significant expansion relative to the reference culture was observed in 2 of 3 replicate wells at an FDR below 0.05. Positive clones also required significant expansion versus all other tandem wells and an odds ratio above 5. Pairwise Levenshtein distance, computed with the stringdist R package after three terminal residues were trimmed from each end, was used as the measure of CDR3 homology. This immuneACCESS table, as held by TCRdb, lists in-frame sequences with V and J called but not all clones. Of the missing ones, under half trace to an unresolved V gene in checked studies; the others have no known cause. V, J and clone size were drawn from that table, and D and trimming were deduced from the DNA. The sample profile shows around 25,000 clones; just under 75% of them were found once. About 22% of the sample comes from the top ten.

For CDR1 and CDR2, the germline V gene lists SGHTA and FQGTGA. V loses 4 bases at its end and J loses 4 bases; junction bases beyond the gene matches: 6. Measured from the cysteine to the phenylalanine, the CDR3 is 14 residues long. Of all the DNA, just the CDR3 is kept, 42 bases in frame from base 1. The paper's findings and limits, for the study overall: Significantly weaker SARS-CoV-2-driven expansion was shown by crossreactive clones than by monoreactive clones, consistent with antigenic imprinting. Small numbers of patients and of tested TCRs limited the study. In about 71% of donors, memory CD4+ clonotypes turned up that crossrecognized SARS-CoV-2 and at least one common cold coronavirus spike. Because the crossreactivity analysis focused on spike protein, crossreactivity against other viral proteins was not assessed. Pre-pandemic and post-infection samples were not both contributed by any donor, so tracing of the source of pre-existing responses was limited.

In the case of this clone: What antigen it recognizes has not been identified. Base qualities are not provided; no much larger clone lies one nucleotide away.

CD4+ T cells from unexposed donors were collected before the COVID-19 pandemic (2011-2018). After approximately eleven days of culture, CD4+ T cells were isolated with the EasySep CD4+ T cell isolation kit. As cell numbers permitted, CD4+ T cells from unexposed donors were tested for reactivity to SARS-CoV-2 S and N and to four common cold coronavirus spike pools. Each well received over 1.5 million PBMCs, cultured in IMDM supplemented with about 4.5% human AB serum and around 10 IU/ml IL-2. Half of the culture medium was replaced with fresh IL-2-containing medium on days 3 and 7. In general, every peptide culture condition was set up in three replicate wells. Leukapheresis product for the unexposed donors was purchased commercially. Ficoll-Paque PLUS gradient centrifugation was used to isolate PBMCs from either whole blood or leukapheresis product. PBMCs were either cryopreserved at -140 degrees C or used fresh in the expansion assay. The QIAamp Micro DNA Kit was used to extract genomic DNA from the CD4+ T cells.

Recombination joined TRBV7-3 with TRBJ2-5; TRBD1 fits 7 bases in the junction. Source material: CD4+ T cells from PBMCs, cultured in vitro. The receptor was isolated from a human donor in good health. The CDR3 sequence is CASSSGRQGETQYF. DNA sequence: TGTGCCAGCAGCTCAGGACGACAGGGAGAGACCCAGTACTTC.